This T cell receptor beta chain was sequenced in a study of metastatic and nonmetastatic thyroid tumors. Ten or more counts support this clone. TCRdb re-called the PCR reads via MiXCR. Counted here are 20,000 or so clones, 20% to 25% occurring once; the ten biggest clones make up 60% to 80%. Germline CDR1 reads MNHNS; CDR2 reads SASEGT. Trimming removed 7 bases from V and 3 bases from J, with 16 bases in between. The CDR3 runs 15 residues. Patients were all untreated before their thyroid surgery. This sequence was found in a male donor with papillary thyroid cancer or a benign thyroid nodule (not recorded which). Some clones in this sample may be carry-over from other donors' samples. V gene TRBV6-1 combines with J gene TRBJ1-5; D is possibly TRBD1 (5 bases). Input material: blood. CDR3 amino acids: CASTAPGGINQPQHF. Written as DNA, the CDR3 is TGTGCCAGCACAGCCCCCGGGGGGATCAATCAGCCCCAGCATTTT.